What follows is one T cell receptor beta chain and its context. Its antigen specificity is not known. No quality values exist for individual bases; no much larger clone is one base distant. TCRbeta CDR3 regions were amplified from genomic DNA using the immunoSEQ Assay, a bias-controlled multiplex PCR. As for the original processing: Within the assay, amplification of reference gene primers was used to estimate how many nucleated cells each sample contained. To quantify the absolute abundance of each unique TCRbeta CDR3 rearrangement, sequence reads were collapsed and filtered. For each sample, productive Simpson clonality was calculated as the square root of Simpson's diversity index across productive rearrangements. TCRdb took this table from immuneACCESS and kept in-frame rearrangements with V and J called. Such tables lack part of the clones; where checked against another copy, unresolved V genes explain under half of the gap, and the rest is unexplained. Clone size and the V and J calls come from that table; the DNA yielded D and trimming. A total of about 150,000 clones appear in this sample, around 83% of them only once. The ten largest clones take up about 6.8% of the sample.

Whole blood was collected in K2EDTA tubes by collaborating institutions according to the institutions' own protocols. For TCRbeta analysis, collaborators shipped samples in one of three forms: frozen whole blood, isolated PBMCs, or DNA extracted from either of those sample types. These data belong to a study of blood T cell repertoires in COVID-19 (dated by TCRdb to the early 2020s). Context from the whole study: The collaborator samples originated in the United States, Italy and Spain and spanned the acute and convalescent phases of COVID-19. The prospective study material was composed of cDNA or gDNA derived from T cells, B-cell-depleted T cells, or PBMCs. Where HLA class I and class II types were available, the types were taken from metadata supplied by the sample provider, not from assay-based typing. The repertoires were made available in a free public database intended to serve as a resource for research on the immune response to SARS-CoV-2. Subjects who had been exposed to COVID-19, were actively infected with it, or had recovered from it provided the deeply sampled blood TCRbeta repertoires that made up the dataset. Nearly every sample came with metadata listing a de-identified subject ID, COVID-19 status, age in years and sex. The samples were drawn from two sources: the first 160 participants of the ongoing ImmuneRACE study, and 1,000 to 1,500 subjects contributed by 6 global collaborators.

CDR1 MGHRA and CDR2 YSYEKL are derived from the germline V gene. There are 14 amino acids in the CDR3, from cysteine to phenylalanine inclusive. Of all the DNA, just the CDR3 is kept, 42 bases in frame from base 1. At the junction V is shortened by 4 bases and J by 0 bases; bases outside the gene matches: 2. Study-wide findings and limitations: Clinical and demographic metadata were provided uncurated, with the amount varying by source and participant.

The chain is made from TRBV4-1 and TRBJ2-7, with TRBD1 identical over 8 junction bases. This clonotype was sampled from a woman in her fifties or sixties in a cohort sampled during active or convalescent COVID-19. The specimen sequenced was peripheral blood. The DNA sequence is given as TGCGCCAGCAGCCTCCAGGGGGCCTCCTACGAGCAGTACTTC. Translated, this is CASSLQGASYEQYF.